A selection of T cell receptor beta chains follows, all from one sample in a study of T cells in Graves' hyperthyroidism and ophthalmopathy. A single record per CDR3 protein comes from TCRdb applying MiXCR to the multiplex PCR reads. The sample shows 600,000 or so distinct CDR3 sequences, 12% to 15% of them seen only once. Sequences were obtained from blood. The receptor set was obtained from a woman between 18 and 30 years old with Graves' ophthalmopathy. Both conserved end residues are part of each CDR3. The order of the fields is J gene, clone size, D gene, V gene, CDR3 DNA, CDR3 protein. The D gene is left open where the match is weak. Size values are once, few and many counts, or a class for expanded clones, and some rows have none.

TRBJ2-1 few TRBD2 TRBV6-1 TGTGCCAGCAGTTTTACGACTAGCGGACCTGAGCAGTTCTTC CASSFTTSGPEQFF
TRBJ1-1 . TRBD1 TRBV27 TGTGCCAGCAGTTTTCTCGGTGGACAGGGGACGGGGATGAACACTGAAGCTTTCTTT CASSFLGGQGTGMNTEAFF
TRBJ1-5 many TRBD1 TRBV19 TGTGCCAGTAAAAAACAGGGGAATCAGCCCCAGCATTTT CASKKQGNQPQHF
TRBJ1-1 few . TRBV29-1 TGCAGCGGAGGACGGGGGAACACTGAAGCTTTCTTT CSGGRGNTEAFF
TRBJ2-5 many TRBD2 TRBV6-1 TGTGCCAGCAGTTCGCCCCTCGCTACTAGCGGCAAAGAGACCCAGTACTTC CASSSPLATSGKETQYF
TRBJ2-1 . . TRBV6-2/TRBV6-3 TGTGCCAGCACCAACGGGGGCGCAGGGGAGTTCTTC CASTNGGAGEFF
TRBJ2-7 . . TRBV19 TGTGCCAGTAGTACCAGTTCAGGCCTTCCTCCCTACGAGCAGTACTTC CASSTSSGLPPYEQYF
TRBJ1-3 . . TRBV4-2 TGTGCCAGCAGCCAAGATCTAGATGGGGGCATTGGTTTCTCTGGAAACACCATATATTTT CASSQDLDGGIGFSGNTIYF
TRBJ1-5 few . TRBV19 TGTGCCAGTAGTATGATCGGGGAGGGGCCCCAGCATTTT CASSMIGEGPQHF
TRBJ2-1 many TRBD2 TRBV28 TGTGCCAGCAGTGAGTATGCTAGCGGCTCCTACAATGAGCAGTTCTTC CASSEYASGSYNEQFF
TRBJ2-5 many TRBD2 TRBV11-2 TGTGCCAGCAGCCGTCGGGGAGGCGGGGGGTACCAAGAGACCCAGTACTTC CASSRRGGGGYQETQYF
TRBJ2-1 . . TRBV11-3 TGTGCCAGCAGCTTAGATCAAGAGCAGGAGCAGTTCTTC CASSLDQEQEQFF
TRBJ2-7 . TRBD2 TRBV29-1 TGCAGCGTTGCCGAACTAGCGGGAGTAAACGAGCAGTACTTC CSVAELAGVNEQYF
TRBJ2-5 . TRBD2 TRBV6-5 TGTGCCAGCAGTCACGGACTAGCGGGAGAGACCCAGTACTTC CASSHGLAGETQYF
TRBJ1-1 . TRBD1 TRBV5-1 TGCGCCAGCAGCTCTACCGACAGGGGCAGGGGAAACACTGAAGCTTTCTTC CASSSTDRGRGNTEAFF
TRBJ2-1 many TRBD1 TRBV11-2 TGTGCCAGCAGACCGCGGACAGGGTCGGAGAAGAGCGCAGACGGCTACAATGAGCAGTTCTTC CASRPRTGSEKSADGYNEQFF
TRBJ2-7 many . TRBV18 TGTGCCAGCTCCTCACAGGGCCCCTCCTACGAGCAGTACTTC CASSSQGPSYEQYF
TRBJ2-5 many TRBD1 TRBV9 TGTGCCAGCAGCGCAAAACAGGGGGCTGGGGAGACCCAGTACTTC CASSAKQGAGETQYF
TRBJ2-7 many TRBD2 TRBV28 TGTGCCAGCAGTTCCTCGGCGGGGGTGTACTACGAGCAGTACTTC CASSSSAGVYYEQYF